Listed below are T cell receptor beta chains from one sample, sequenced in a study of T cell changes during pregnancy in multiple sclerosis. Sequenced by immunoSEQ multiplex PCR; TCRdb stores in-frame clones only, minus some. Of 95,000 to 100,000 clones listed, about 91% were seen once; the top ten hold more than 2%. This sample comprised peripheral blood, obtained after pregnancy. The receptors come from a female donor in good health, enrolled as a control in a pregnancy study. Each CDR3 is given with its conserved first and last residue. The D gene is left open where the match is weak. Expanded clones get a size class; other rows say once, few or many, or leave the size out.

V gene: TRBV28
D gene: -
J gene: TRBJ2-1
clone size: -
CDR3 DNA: TGTGCCAGCAGCGGGGGAGCACGCCATCCGTTCTTC
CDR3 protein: CASSGGARHPFF

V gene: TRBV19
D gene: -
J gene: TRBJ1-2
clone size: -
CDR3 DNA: TGTGCCAGTAGTGCGTTAGGGGGGGGAGCCTATGGCTACACCTTC
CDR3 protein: CASSALGGGAYGYTF

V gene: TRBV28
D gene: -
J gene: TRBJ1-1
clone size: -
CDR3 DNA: TGTGCCACCAACCCCCACAGGAACACTGAAGCTTTCTTT
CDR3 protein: CATNPHRNTEAFF

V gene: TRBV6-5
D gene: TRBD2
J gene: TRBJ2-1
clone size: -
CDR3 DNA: TGTGCCAGCAGCCGCCGGGGACTAGCAGGTGAGCAGTTCTTC
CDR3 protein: CASSRRGLAGEQFF

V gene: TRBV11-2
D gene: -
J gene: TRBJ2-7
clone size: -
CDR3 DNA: TGTGCCAGCAGTTCAATAATACAGGGCCCCGGATACGAGCAGTACTTC
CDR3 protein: CASSSIIQGPGYEQYF

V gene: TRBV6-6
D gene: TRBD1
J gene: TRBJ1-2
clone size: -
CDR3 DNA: TGTGCCAGCAGTCAGGGACAGGGTTCCTCCGGCTACACCTTC
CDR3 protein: CASSQGQGSSGYTF

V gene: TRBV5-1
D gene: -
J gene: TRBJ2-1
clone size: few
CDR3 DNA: TGCGCCAGCAGCTTGGCCGTCGGTCCTATCAATGAGCAGTTCTTC
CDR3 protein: CASSLAVGPINEQFF

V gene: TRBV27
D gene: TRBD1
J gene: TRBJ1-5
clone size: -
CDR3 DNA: TGTGCCAGCAGTGTGACAGGGAGGTTCAATCAGCCCCAGCATTTT
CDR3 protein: CASSVTGRFNQPQHF

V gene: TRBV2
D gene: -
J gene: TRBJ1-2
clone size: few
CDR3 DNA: TGTGCCAGCAGCCAGAGGATCTATGGCTACACCTTC
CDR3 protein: CASSQRIYGYTF

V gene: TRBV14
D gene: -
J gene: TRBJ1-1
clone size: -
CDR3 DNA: TGTGCCAGCAGCCAAGAGCGGCCGAACACTGAAGCTTTCTTT
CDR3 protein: CASSQERPNTEAFF

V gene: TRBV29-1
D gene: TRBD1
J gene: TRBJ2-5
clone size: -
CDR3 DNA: TGCAGCGCAGTGACAGGGGAAGAGACCCAGTACTTC
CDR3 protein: CSAVTGEETQYF

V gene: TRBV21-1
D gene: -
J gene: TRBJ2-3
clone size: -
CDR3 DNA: TGTGCCAGCAGCAAGTGGGGGGGCTTAGAAGATACGCAGTATTTT
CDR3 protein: CASSKWGGLEDTQYF